This entry lists 17 T cell receptor beta chains sequenced from one sample in a study of control samples from healthy donors and cancer patients. The assay was immunoSEQ multiplex PCR, and TCRdb's table has in-frame clones only and misses some. The sample carries 150,000 to 200,000 clones, 91% recorded once. Sequencing was carried out using blood. The receptors shown here come from a woman aged 25-40 years in good health.

The chain uses TRBV7-2 and TRBJ2-7; D ambiguous. CDR3 length equals 12 residues. Per the germline V gene, CDR1 is SGHTA and CDR2 is FQGNSA. The V gene lost 2 bases and the J gene lost 6 bases, with 8 bases spanning the gap. The CDR3 loop reads CASSLSASEQYF. CDR3 coding DNA: TGTGCCAGCAGCTTATCGGCTTCCGAGCAGTACTTC.

This rearrangement joins TRBV5-1 to TRBJ2-2; 7 bases fit TRBD1. The CDR3 consists of 15 residues. Looked up from germline, CDR1 is SGHRS and CDR2 is YFSETQ. The V and J ends lost 3 bases and 7 bases, in that order; junction bases with no gene match: 9. The CDR3 nucleotides are TGCGCCAGCAGCTCACGACAGGGTCGGTTCGGGGAGCTGTTTTTT. It codes for CASSSRQGRFGELFF. Based on the CDR3 plus reference TRBV5-1 and TRBJ2-2, the full variable domain is KAGVTQTPRYLIKTRGQQVTLSCSPISGHRSVSWYQQTPGQGLQFLFEYFSETQRNKGNFPGRFSGRQFSNSRSEMNVSTLELGDSALYLCASSSRQGRFGELFFGEGSRLTVL.

As to this clone: In the same sample, other DNA sequences code for this CDR3. V gene TRBV30 combines with J gene TRBJ1-4; TRBD1 is a possible D gene (6 bases). The CDR3 is made up of 13 amino acids. CDR1 is GTSNPN and CDR2 is SVGIG in the germline V gene (reference sequence). Trimming removed 2 bases at V and 5 bases at J, with 9 bases between. The CDR3 sequence: CAWSRGGNEKLFF. CDR3 nucleotides: TGTGCCTGGAGTAGGGGGGGGAATGAAAAACTGTTTTTT.

The rearrangement uses TRBV6-5 and TRBJ2-1, with 7 bases identical to TRBD1. The germline V gene encodes CDR1 MNHEY and CDR2 SVGAGI. The J segment lost 0 bases and the V segment lost 7 bases, leaving 6 bases of the junction unmatched. The CDR3 loop spans 15 amino acids. CDR3 amino acids: CASISTGASYNEQFF. In DNA, the CDR3 is TGTGCCAGCATTAGTACAGGGGCCTCCTACAATGAGCAGTTCTTC.

The chain uses TRBV30 and TRBJ2-4; TRBD2 matches at 9 bases. The CDR3 is made up of 13 amino acids. With 5 bases clipped from V and 6 bases from J, the junction kept 5 bases outside the gene matches. From germline, CDR1 is GTSNPN and CDR2 SVGIG (reference sequence). The CDR3 DNA sequence: TGTGCCTGGGGGCGGGAGGGACCAAACATTCAGTACTTC. Protein: CAWGREGPNIQYF. Together with reference TRBV30 and TRBJ2-4, the CDR3 gives the full variable domain: SQTIHQWPATLVQPVGSPLSLECTVEGTSNPNLYWYRQAAGRGLQLLFYSVGIGQISSEVPQNLSASRPQDRQFILSSKKLLLSDSGFYLCAWGREGPNIQYFGAGTRLSVL.

The chain recombines TRBV12-3 or TRBV12-4 with TRBJ1-4; no clear D. Deletions cut 2 bases from V and 5 bases from J, with 6 bases between. The CDR3 consists of 13 residues. CDR3 sequence reads: CASSLRINEKLFF. The CDR3 region has the DNA TGTGCCAGCAGTTTAAGGATAAATGAAAAACTGTTTTTT.

J is TRBJ2-3 and V is TRBV24-1; tentative D call: TRBD1 (7 bases). CDR1 is KGHDR and CDR2 is SFDVKD in the germline V gene. V was trimmed by 6 bases and J by 0 bases, leaving 12 bases between them. The CDR3 runs 15 residues. CDR3 sequence (DNA): TGTGCCACCAGTCCGGCAGGGGGGAGCACAGATACGCAGTATTTT. This sequence encodes CATSPAGGSTDTQYF.

This chain connects TRBV19 to TRBJ1-5; the match to TRBD1 covers 7 bases. The germline gives CDR1 LNHDA, CDR2 SQIVND (reference sequence). V dropped 11 bases and J dropped 6; count of bases not matched to a gene: 4. The CDR3 loop spans 11 amino acids. In nucleotides, the CDR3 is TGTGCCGTCCCAGGGGGTCAGCCCCAGCATTTT. Encoded protein: CAVPGGQPQHF.

This clone has a handful of counts. The chain combines TRBV6-1 with TRBJ2-2, with D perhaps TRBD2 (6 bases). The CDR3 consists of 14 residues. The V end lost 1 base, the J end lost 8 bases, and 11 bases lay between the germline ends. Germline V gene data show CDR1 as MNHNS and CDR2 as SASEGT. CDR3: CASSEGRGGGELFF. The CDR3 DNA is TGTGCCAGCAGTGAAGGAAGGGGAGGAGGGGAGCTGTTTTTT.

This chain connects TRBV29-1 to TRBJ1-6; 10 positions agree with TRBD1. Germline V gives CDR1 SQVTM, CDR2 ANQGSEA. This CDR3 spans 14 amino acids. The V and J ends lost 5 bases and 6 bases, in that order; junction bases with no gene match: 4. DNA of the CDR3: TGCAGCGTTAGGGACAGGGGCGGTAATTCACCCCTCCACTTT. Translation: CSVRDRGGNSPLHF.

The chain employs TRBV28 and TRBJ2-3; D unclear. CDR1 MDHEN and CDR2 SYDVKM come from the germline V gene. The CDR3 consists of 14 residues. Trimming took off 6 bases at V and 0 bases at J, with 10 bases between the two ends. Here the CDR3 DNA reads TGTGCCAGCAGGACAATCGCTAGCACAGATACGCAGTATTTT. Amino acids: CASRTIASTDTQYF.

The gene calls are TRBV19 and TRBJ2-1, with 11 bases fitting TRBD2. The V segment lost 6 bases and the J segment 1 base; nucleotides outside the gene matches: 2. This CDR3 has 15 residues. Germline V gene sequence: CDR1 LNHDA, CDR2 SQIVND (reference sequence). CDR3 DNA: TGTGCCAGTAGGACTAGCGGGACGTCCTACAATGAGCAGTTCTTC. Protein product: CASRTSGTSYNEQFF.

This rearrangement joins TRBV12-3 or TRBV12-4 to TRBJ1-2; TRBD1 is a possible D gene (5 bases). The CDR3 spans 13 residues. The V gene lost 3 bases and the J gene lost 3 bases, with 8 bases spanning the gap. Here the CDR3 reads CASSFGGDYGYTF. For the CDR3, the DNA is TGTGCCAGCAGTTTTGGGGGGGACTATGGCTACACCTTC.

The J gene is TRBJ1-6, the V gene TRBV10-2; 8 bases line up with TRBD1. The CDR3 runs to 14 residues. Losses at the gene ends were 6 bases for V and 5 bases for J; bases not matched to a gene: 3. In germline, CDR1 is WSHSY, CDR2 SAAADI. The DNA for the CDR3 is TGCGCCAGCAGGTCGACAGGGGATAATTCACCCCTCCACTTT. Translating it yields CASRSTGDNSPLHF.

This chain links TRBV7-9 with TRBJ2-2, with a possible D match to TRBD1 (8 bases). V lost 6 bases and J 4 bases, leaving 15 bases between the germline ends. Per germline, CDR1 SEHNR and CDR2 FQNEAQ (reference sequence). The CDR3 has 15 amino acids. DNA for the CDR3: TGTGCCAGCAGTAGACAGGGGAGGGTCACCGGGGAGCTGTTTTTT. Encoded protein: CASSRQGRVTGELFF.

The chain has TRBV29-1 and TRBJ2-1, with 9 positions matching TRBD1. CDR1 is SQVTM, CDR2 ANQGSEA, per germline. V dropped 7 bases and J dropped 3; count of bases not matched to a gene: 7. There are 14 residues in the CDR3. This CDR3 reads CSALDRGFYNEQFF. The CDR3 DNA sequence: TGCAGCGCCCTAGACAGGGGGTTCTACAATGAGCAGTTCTTC.

This chain connects TRBV7-3 to TRBJ2-2; no clear D gene. The CDR3 totals 15 residues. Germline assignment: CDR1 SGHTA and CDR2 FQGTGA. Between the trimmed V and J ends, which lost 2 bases and 1 base, there was a span of 8 bases. In nucleotides, the CDR3 is TGTGCCAGCAGCTTATCTCCAGGGAACACCGGGGAGCTGTTTTTT. Amino acid sequence: CASSLSPGNTGELFF.